This T cell receptor beta chain was observed in a study of blood T cells in healthy people across ages. Study-wide findings and caveats: The unsorted PBMCs prevented any conclusive comparison of naive versus antigen-experienced cells.

CDR3 length: 12 residues. Per the germline V gene, CDR1 is SGHAT and CDR2 is FQNNGV. V was cut by 1 base and J by 12 bases, with 12 bases left in between. Primed by a sample-barcoded 5' primer and a J-beta primer mix, a second PCR proceeded for about 6 to 12 cycles. TCRdb analysed the 5' RACE reads with MiXCR anew, one entry per CDR3 protein. Among approximately 810,000 distinct CDR3 sequences, under 35% were seen once, and the ten largest hold approximately 15%. In this sample, this clonotype turned up a few times. Its antigen is as yet unknown. Per-sample PBMC isolation yielded at least 6.5 million cells.

The clonotype was recovered from a woman over 75 in good health. The genes are TRBV11-2 and TRBJ1-1; D is unclear. The material sequenced was blood. The CDR3 nucleotides are TGTGCCAGCAGCTTAGGTTTAAGAACTACTTTCTTT. This gives the protein CASSLGLRTTFF.